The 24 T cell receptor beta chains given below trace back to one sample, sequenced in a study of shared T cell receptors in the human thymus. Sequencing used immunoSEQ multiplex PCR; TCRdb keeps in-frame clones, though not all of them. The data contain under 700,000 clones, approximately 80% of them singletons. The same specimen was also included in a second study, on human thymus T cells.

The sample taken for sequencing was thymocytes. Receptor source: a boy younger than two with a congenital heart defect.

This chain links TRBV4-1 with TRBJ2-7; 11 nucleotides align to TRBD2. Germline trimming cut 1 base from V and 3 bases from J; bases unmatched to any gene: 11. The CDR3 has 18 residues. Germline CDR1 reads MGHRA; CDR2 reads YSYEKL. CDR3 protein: CASSQVAASGRRDYEQYF. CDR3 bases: TGCGCCAGCAGCCAAGTCGCGGCTAGCGGGAGGCGAGACTACGAGCAGTACTTC.

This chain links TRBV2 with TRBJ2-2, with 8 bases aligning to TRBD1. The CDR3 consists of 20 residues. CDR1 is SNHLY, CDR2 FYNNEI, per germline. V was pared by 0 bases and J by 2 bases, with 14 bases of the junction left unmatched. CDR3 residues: CASSEAYGRTGPSNTGELFF. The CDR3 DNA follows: TGTGCCAGCAGTGAAGCGTATGGGCGGACAGGGCCCTCTAACACCGGGGAGCTGTTTTTT.

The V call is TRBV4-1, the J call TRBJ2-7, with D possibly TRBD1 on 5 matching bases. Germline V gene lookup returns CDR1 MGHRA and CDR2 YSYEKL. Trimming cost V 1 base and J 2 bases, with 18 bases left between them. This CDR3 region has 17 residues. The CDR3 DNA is TGCGCCAGCAGCCAAGCCCTACCGGACATTCCAACCTACGAGCAGTACTTC. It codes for CASSQALPDIPTYEQYF.

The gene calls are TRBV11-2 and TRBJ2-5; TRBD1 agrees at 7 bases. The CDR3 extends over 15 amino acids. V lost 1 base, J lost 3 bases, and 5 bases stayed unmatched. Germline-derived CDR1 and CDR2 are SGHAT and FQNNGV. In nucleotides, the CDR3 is TGTGCCAGCAGCTTAGTGCCGGGACAGAAAGAGACCCAGTACTTC. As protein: CASSLVPGQKETQYF. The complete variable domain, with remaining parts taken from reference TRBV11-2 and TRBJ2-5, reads EAGVAQSPRYKIIEKRQSVAFWCNPISGHATLYWYQQILGQGPKLLIQFQNNGVVDDSQLPKDRFSAERLKGVDSTLKIQPAKLEDSAVYLCASSLVPGQKETQYFGPGTRLLVL.

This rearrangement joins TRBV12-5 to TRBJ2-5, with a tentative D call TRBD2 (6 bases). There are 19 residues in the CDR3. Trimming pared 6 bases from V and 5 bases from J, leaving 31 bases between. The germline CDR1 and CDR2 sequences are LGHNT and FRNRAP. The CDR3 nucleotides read TGTGCTAGTGGGCCTTGTGGGTCTGGCCGGGGGTGCCCCTGGGAGACCCAGTACTTC. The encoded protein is CASGPCGSGRGCPWETQYF.

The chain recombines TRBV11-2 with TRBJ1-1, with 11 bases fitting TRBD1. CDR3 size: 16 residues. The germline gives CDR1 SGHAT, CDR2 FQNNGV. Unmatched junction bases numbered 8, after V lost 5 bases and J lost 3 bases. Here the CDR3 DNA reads TGTGCCAGCAGCGGACAGGGGGCGGAGAGGTACACTGAAGCTTTCTTT. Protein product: CASSGQGAERYTEAFF.

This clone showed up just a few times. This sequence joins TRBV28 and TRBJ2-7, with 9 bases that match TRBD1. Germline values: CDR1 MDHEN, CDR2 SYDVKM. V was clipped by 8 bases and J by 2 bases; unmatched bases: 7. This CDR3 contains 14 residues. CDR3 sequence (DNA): TGTGCCAGCTTTGCGGGACAGGGTGCCTACGAGCAGTACTTC. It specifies CASFAGQGAYEQYF.

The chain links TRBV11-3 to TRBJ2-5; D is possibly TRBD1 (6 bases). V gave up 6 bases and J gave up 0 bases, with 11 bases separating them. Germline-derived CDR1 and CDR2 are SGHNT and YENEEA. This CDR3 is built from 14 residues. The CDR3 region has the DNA TGTGCCAGCAGTCTCGGGACAAACCAAGAGACCCAGTACTTC. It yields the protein CASSLGTNQETQYF. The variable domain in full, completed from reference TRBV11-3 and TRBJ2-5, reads EAGVVQSPRYKIIEKKQPVAFWCNPISGHNTLYWYLQNLGQGPELLIRYENEEAVDDSQLPKDRFSAERLKGVDSTLKIQPAELGDSAVYLCASSLGTNQETQYFGPGTRLLVL.

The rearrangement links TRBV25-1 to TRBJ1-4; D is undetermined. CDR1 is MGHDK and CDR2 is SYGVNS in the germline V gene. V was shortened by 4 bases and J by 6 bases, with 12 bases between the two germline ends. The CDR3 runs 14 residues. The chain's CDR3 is CASSGRVRDEKLFF. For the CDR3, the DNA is TGTGCCAGCAGTGGCCGGGTCCGGGATGAAAAACTGTTTTTT.

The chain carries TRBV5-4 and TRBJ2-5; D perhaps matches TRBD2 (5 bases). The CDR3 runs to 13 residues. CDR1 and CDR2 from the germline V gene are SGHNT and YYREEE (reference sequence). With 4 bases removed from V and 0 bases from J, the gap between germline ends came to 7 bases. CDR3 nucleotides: TGTGCCAGCAGCCTGGACTACCAAGAGACCCAGTACTTC. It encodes CASSLDYQETQYF.

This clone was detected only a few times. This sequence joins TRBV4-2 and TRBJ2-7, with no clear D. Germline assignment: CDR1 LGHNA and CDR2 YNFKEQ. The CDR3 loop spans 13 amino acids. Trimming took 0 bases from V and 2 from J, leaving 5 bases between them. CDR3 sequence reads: CASSQDQTYEQYF. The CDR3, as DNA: TGTGCCAGCAGCCAAGACCAGACCTACGAGCAGTACTTC.

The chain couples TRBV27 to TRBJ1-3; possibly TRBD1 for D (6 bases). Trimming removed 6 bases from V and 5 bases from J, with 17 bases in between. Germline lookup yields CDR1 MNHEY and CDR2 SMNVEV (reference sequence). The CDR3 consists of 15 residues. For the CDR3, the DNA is TGTGCCAGCAGCCCGGGGGGCCGCGGCAGAAACACCATATATTTT. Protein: CASSPGGRGRNTIYF.

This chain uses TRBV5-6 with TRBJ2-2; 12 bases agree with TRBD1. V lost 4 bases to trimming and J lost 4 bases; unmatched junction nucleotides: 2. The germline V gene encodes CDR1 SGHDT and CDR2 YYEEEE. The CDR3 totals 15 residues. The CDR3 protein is CASSAGQGATGELFF. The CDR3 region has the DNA TGTGCCAGCAGCGCGGGACAGGGGGCCACCGGGGAGCTGTTTTTT.

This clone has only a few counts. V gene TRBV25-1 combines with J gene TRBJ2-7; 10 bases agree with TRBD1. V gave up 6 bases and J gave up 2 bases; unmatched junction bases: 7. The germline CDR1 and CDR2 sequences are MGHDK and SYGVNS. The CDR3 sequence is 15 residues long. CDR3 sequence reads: CASRRWTGGTYEQYF. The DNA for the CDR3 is TGTGCCAGCAGGAGATGGACAGGGGGGACCTACGAGCAGTACTTC.

The CDR3 region has the DNA TGTGCCAGCAGTTTCAAAGACAGGGGGCGACAGCCCCAGCATTTT. Translated: CASSFKDRGRQPQHF. The chain uses TRBV28 and TRBJ1-5, with 10 bases aligning to TRBD1. This CDR3 spans 15 amino acids. From germline, CDR1 is MDHEN and CDR2 SYDVKM. Trimming removed 3 bases from V and 7 bases from J; junction bases left unmatched: 6.

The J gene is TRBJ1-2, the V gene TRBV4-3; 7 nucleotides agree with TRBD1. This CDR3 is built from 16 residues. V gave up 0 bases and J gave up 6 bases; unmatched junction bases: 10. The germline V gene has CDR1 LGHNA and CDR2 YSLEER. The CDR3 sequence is CASSQDGAGQGDGYTF. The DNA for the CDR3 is TGCGCCAGCAGCCAAGATGGGGCGGGTCAGGGGGATGGCTACACCTTC.

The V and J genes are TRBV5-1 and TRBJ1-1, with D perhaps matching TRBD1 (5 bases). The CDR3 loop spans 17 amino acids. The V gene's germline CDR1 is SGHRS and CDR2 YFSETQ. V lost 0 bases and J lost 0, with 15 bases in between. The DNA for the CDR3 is TGCGCCAGCAGCTTGGGTCCCAGGGCGGGGATGAACACTGAAGCTTTCTTT. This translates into CASSLGPRAGMNTEAFF. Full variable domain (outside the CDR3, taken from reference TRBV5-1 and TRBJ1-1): KAGVTQTPRYLIKTRGQQVTLSCSPISGHRSVSWYQQTPGQGLQFLFEYFSETQRNKGNFPGRFSGRQFSNSRSEMNVSTLELGDSALYLCASSLGPRAGMNTEAFFGQGTRLTVV.

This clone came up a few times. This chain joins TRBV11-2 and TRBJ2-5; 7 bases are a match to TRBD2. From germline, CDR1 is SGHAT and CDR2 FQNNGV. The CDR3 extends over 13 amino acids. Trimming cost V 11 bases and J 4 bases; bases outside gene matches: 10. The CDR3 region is CACRLAVAETQYF. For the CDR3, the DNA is TGTGCCTGTCGACTAGCTGTGGCAGAGACCCAGTACTTC. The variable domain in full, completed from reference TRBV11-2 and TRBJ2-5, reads EAGVAQSPRYKIIEKRQSVAFWCNPISGHATLYWYQQILGQGPKLLIQFQNNGVVDDSQLPKDRFSAERLKGVDSTLKIQPAKLEDSAVYLCACRLAVAETQYFGPGTRLLVL.

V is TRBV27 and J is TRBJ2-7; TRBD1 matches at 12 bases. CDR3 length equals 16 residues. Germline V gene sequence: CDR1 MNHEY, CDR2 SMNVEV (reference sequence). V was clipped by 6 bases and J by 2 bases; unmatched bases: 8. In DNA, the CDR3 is TGTGCCAGCAGCCGGGACAGGGGGCCTTCCCCCTACGAGCAGTACTTC. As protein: CASSRDRGPSPYEQYF.

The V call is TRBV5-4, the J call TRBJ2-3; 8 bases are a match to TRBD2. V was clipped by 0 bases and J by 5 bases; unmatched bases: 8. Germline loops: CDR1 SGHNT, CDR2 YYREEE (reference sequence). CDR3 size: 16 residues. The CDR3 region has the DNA TGTGCCAGCAGCTTGGCCAAAGCGGGAGTAGAAGATACGCAGTATTTT. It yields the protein CASSLAKAGVEDTQYF. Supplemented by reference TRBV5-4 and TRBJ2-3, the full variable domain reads ETGVTQSPTHLIKTRGQQVTLRCSSQSGHNTVSWYQQALGQGPQFIFQYYREEENGRGNFPPRFSGLQFPNYSSELNVNALELDDSALYLCASSLAKAGVEDTQYFGPGTRLTVL.

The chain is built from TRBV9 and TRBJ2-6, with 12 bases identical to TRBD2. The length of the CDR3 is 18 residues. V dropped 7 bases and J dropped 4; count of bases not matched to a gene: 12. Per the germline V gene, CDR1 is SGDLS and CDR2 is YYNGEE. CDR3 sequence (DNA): TGTGCCAGCGGCCGACTAGCGGGGGATGCGTGGGGGGCCAACGTCCTGACTTTC. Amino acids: CASGRLAGDAWGANVLTF. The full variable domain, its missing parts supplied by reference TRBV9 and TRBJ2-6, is DSGVTQTPKHLITATGQRVTLRCSPRSGDLSVYWYQQSLDQGLQFLIQYYNGEERAKGNILERFSAQQFPDLHSELNLSSLELGDSALYFCASGRLAGDAWGANVLTFGAGSRLTVL.

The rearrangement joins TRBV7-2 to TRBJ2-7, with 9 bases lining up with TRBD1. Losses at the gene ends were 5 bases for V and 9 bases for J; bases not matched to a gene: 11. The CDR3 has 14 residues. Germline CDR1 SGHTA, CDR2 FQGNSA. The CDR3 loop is CASSASDRGPRQYF. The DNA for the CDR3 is TGTGCCAGCAGCGCTTCGGACAGGGGACCGAGGCAGTACTTC.

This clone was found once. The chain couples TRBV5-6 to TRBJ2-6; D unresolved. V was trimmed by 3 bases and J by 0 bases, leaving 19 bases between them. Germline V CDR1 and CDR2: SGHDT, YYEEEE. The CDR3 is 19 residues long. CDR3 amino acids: CASSYTWAARISGANVLTF. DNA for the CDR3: TGTGCCAGCAGCTACACGTGGGCCGCGCGCATCTCTGGGGCCAACGTCCTGACTTTC.

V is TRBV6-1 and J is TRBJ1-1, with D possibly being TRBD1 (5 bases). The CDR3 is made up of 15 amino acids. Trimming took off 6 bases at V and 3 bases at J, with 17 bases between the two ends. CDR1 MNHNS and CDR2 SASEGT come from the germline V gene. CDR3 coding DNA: TGTGCCAGCAGCGGACATCAACCCTACGACACTGAAGCTTTCTTT. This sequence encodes CASSGHQPYDTEAFF.